Listed here are 14 T cell receptor beta chains from one sample, sequenced in a study of blood T cell repertoires in COVID-19. Only in-frame clones appear in the TCRdb table, and some are missing; sequencing was by immunoSEQ multiplex PCR. The table has under 200,000 clones, approximately 90% seen once; the top ten hold approximately 5.5%. The sample consisted of peripheral blood. The receptors come from a man aged 35 to 55 with active or convalescent COVID-19.

The rearrangement joins TRBV6-5 to TRBJ1-5; D gene uncertain. The CDR3 runs 13 residues. V dropped 6 bases and J dropped 7 bases, with 13 bases sitting between them. Germline V lookup: CDR1 MNHEY, CDR2 SVGAGI. CDR3 DNA sequence: TGTGCCAGCAGCCCCGACATTGCCCAGCCCCAGCATTTT. Encoded protein: CASSPDIAQPQHF.

The V call is TRBV11-2, the J call TRBJ2-1; D is perhaps TRBD1 (6 bases). CDR1 is SGHAT and CDR2 is FQNNGV in the germline V gene. The CDR3 runs to 14 residues. Trimming took off 2 bases at V and 6 bases at J, with 11 bases between the two ends. The CDR3 loop is CASSLSGDTNEQFF. CDR3 DNA sequence: TGTGCCAGCAGCTTATCCGGGGACACCAATGAGCAGTTCTTC. Using reference TRBV11-2 and TRBJ2-1 for the parts outside the CDR3, the full variable domain is EAGVAQSPRYKIIEKRQSVAFWCNPISGHATLYWYQQILGQGPKLLIQFQNNGVVDDSQLPKDRFSAERLKGVDSTLKIQPAKLEDSAVYLCASSLSGDTNEQFFGPGTRLTVL.

The chain has TRBV24-1 and TRBJ2-7; TRBD1 aligns across 10 bases. This CDR3 region has 18 residues. CDR1 is KGHDR and CDR2 is SFDVKD in the germline V gene. J lost 1 base, V lost 0 bases, and 8 bases had no gene match. The DNA for the CDR3 is TGTGCCACCAGTGATTTGCCGTGGGGGACAGGGGCTTCCTACGAGCAGTACTTC. Translating gives CATSDLPWGTGASYEQYF.

V is TRBV27 and J is TRBJ2-1; the D gene is possibly TRBD1 (6 bases). Germline loops: CDR1 MNHEY, CDR2 SMNVEV (reference sequence). The CDR3 runs to 15 residues. The V gene lost 3 bases and the J gene lost 6 bases, with 15 bases spanning the gap. The CDR3 nucleotides read TGTGCCAGCAGTTTTGGGGCAGGGGCAGGCAATGAGCAGTTCTTC. Translated: CASSFGAGAGNEQFF.

The V call is TRBV5-1, the J call TRBJ1-2, with D possibly TRBD1 on 5 matching bases. The CDR3 extends over 14 amino acids. Germline CDR1 is SGHRS and CDR2 is YFSETQ. The ends were cut back, 2 bases at V and 2 bases at J, with 10 bases in the middle. Written as DNA, the CDR3 is TGCGCCAGCAGCTTAGGGGTAGACAACTATGGCTACACCTTC. Translated, it gives CASSLGVDNYGYTF.

The chain employs TRBV5-6 and TRBJ2-5, with D tentatively TRBD1 (7 bases). The germline V and J ends were trimmed by 0 bases and 5 bases, with 14 bases remaining between them. This CDR3 spans 15 amino acids. CDR1 is SGHDT, CDR2 YYEEEE, per germline. This chain's CDR3 is CASSLAQGGGETQYF. The CDR3 DNA sequence: TGTGCCAGCAGCTTGGCCCAGGGGGGCGGGGAGACCCAGTACTTC.

This chain links TRBV11-2 with TRBJ2-7; TRBD1 aligns across 9 bases. CDR3 size: 17 residues. V shed 4 bases and J 3 bases; nucleotides not matched to a gene: 13. Looked up from germline, CDR1 is SGHAT and CDR2 is FQNNGV. CDR3 residues: CASSYLGVVTGGYEQYF. For the CDR3, the DNA is TGTGCCAGCAGCTATTTAGGGGTGGTGACAGGGGGCTACGAGCAGTACTTC. The whole variable domain, filled in from reference TRBV11-2 and TRBJ2-7, reads EAGVAQSPRYKIIEKRQSVAFWCNPISGHATLYWYQQILGQGPKLLIQFQNNGVVDDSQLPKDRFSAERLKGVDSTLKIQPAKLEDSAVYLCASSYLGVVTGGYEQYFGPGTRLTVT.

V is TRBV19 and J is TRBJ1-3, with 9 nucleotides matching TRBD1. V dropped 5 bases and J dropped 7; count of bases not matched to a gene: 9. This CDR3 is 15 amino acids long. In germline, CDR1 is LNHDA, CDR2 SQIVND (reference sequence). The chain's CDR3 is CASSGTGLGRNTIYF. The DNA for the CDR3 is TGTGCCAGTAGTGGGACAGGGCTTGGAAGGAACACCATATATTTT.

V usage is TRBV27 and J usage is TRBJ1-1, with TRBD1 as a possible D gene (5 bases). CDR1 MNHEY and CDR2 SMNVEV come from the germline V gene (reference sequence). V was cut by 3 bases and J by 2 bases, with 7 bases left in between. This CDR3 is 13 amino acids long. CDR3 protein: CASSFDSNTEAFF. The CDR3, as DNA: TGTGCCAGCAGTTTCGACAGCAACACTGAAGCTTTCTTT.

The chain is built from TRBV5-5 and TRBJ1-6; a possible D gene is TRBD1 (5 bases). Trimming removed 1 base at V and 0 bases at J, with 8 bases between. The CDR3 runs 16 residues. Per germline, CDR1 SGHKS and CDR2 YYEKEE (reference sequence). The CDR3 reads CASSLWGGSYNSPLHF. The DNA for the CDR3 is TGTGCCAGCAGCTTGTGGGGGGGCTCCTATAATTCACCCCTCCACTTT.

This chain links TRBV5-1 with TRBJ1-4, with 9 bases lining up with TRBD1. The CDR3 covers 14 residues. The V and J ends lost 4 bases and 7 bases, in that order; junction bases with no gene match: 5. CDR1 SGHRS and CDR2 YFSETQ come from the germline V gene. The CDR3: CASSPGTGFEKLFF. CDR3 coding DNA: TGCGCCAGCAGCCCCGGGACAGGGTTTGAAAAACTGTTTTTT.

Remarks on this clone: Germline is not matched at one junction end, which may reflect a read error. The V gene is TRBV24-1, the J gene TRBJ2-1, with 9 nucleotides matching TRBD2. Germline V CDR1 and CDR2: KGHDR, SFDVKD. There are 18 residues in the CDR3. CDR3 DNA sequence: TGTGTCACCAGTGATTCGTGGGGAAGCGGGGGGTCCTACAATGAGCAGTTCTTC. Residues: CVTSDSWGSGGSYNEQFF.

This rearrangement joins TRBV14 to TRBJ1-3; the match to TRBD1 covers 7 bases. The CDR3 is made up of 15 amino acids. Germline V lookup: CDR1 SGHDN, CDR2 FVKESK. The ends lost 3 bases at V and 1 base at J; junction bases unmatched: 3. This chain's CDR3 is CASSHTRGSGNTIYF. The DNA for the CDR3 is TGTGCCAGCAGCCATACCAGGGGGTCTGGAAACACCATATATTTT.

This clone was detected only once. The chain combines TRBV6-5 with TRBJ1-1, with 7 bases identical to TRBD1. The CDR3 totals 13 residues. Per germline, CDR1 MNHEY and CDR2 SVGAGI. Germline trimming cut 5 bases from V and 5 bases from J; bases unmatched to any gene: 5. The CDR3 DNA sequence: TGTGCCAGCAGTAGGGGGCCAGGGACTGAAGCTTTCTTT. It is translated as CASSRGPGTEAFF.